This entry features one T cell receptor (beta chain) sequence. Its antigen is not known. The V end was cut by 6 bases, the J end by 8 bases, with 13 bases between. The germline CDR1 and CDR2 sequences are MNHNY and SVGAGI (reference sequence). CDR3 length: 13 residues. Of the isolated RNA, all was reverse transcribed, and so the sequenced material was expressed TCRB transcripts. This table comes from immunoSEQ multiplex PCR, and its TCRdb copy is limited to in-frame clones, with some not included. The sample records under 900,000 clones, about a sixth being singletons. This record comes from a study of beta chain features in type 1 diabetes. Whole-study context: The number of sorted cells examined across all samples was fewer than 110,000,000. Study-wide results and caveats: Among all four CD4+ subsets, Type 1 diabetes patients had TCRB CDR3s that were moderately but significantly shorter. Sampled from patients, naive, central memory and Treg TCRB repertoires appeared more similar than those sampled from healthy donors.

V gene TRBV6-6 combines with J gene TRBJ1-4; possible D gene TRBD1, 5 bases. Material for sequencing was naive CD4+ T cells from blood. This clonotype was sampled from a woman aged 18-35 years in good health. Written as DNA, the CDR3 is TGTGCCAGCAGCTCGACCTGGGGGGAAAAACTGTTTTTT. It is translated as CASSSTWGEKLFF.